The subject of this entry is one T cell receptor beta chain. Its target is unknown. The data were taken from a study of PD-1 blockade in classical Hodgkin lymphoma. Study overall: Patients were administered nivolumab (3 mg/kg intravenously) every 2 weeks. Study findings and constraints: Complete responders possessed baseline diversity comparable to newly diagnosed patients. Reported baseline diversity: healthy donors highest, relapsed/refractory patients lowest. Nothing has yet pinned down what causes the repertoire differences, possibly disease activity or prior therapy.

With no exception, relapse followed autologous stem cell transplantation in all patients, and brentuximab vedotin exposure varied. The ends were cut back, 1 base at V and 5 bases at J, with 8 bases in the middle. CDR1 LGHNT and CDR2 FRNRAP come from the germline V gene. This CDR3 comprises 14 residues. The protocol was immunoSEQ multiplex PCR, while the TCRdb copy is restricted to in-frame clones and leaves out a portion. This table has 35,000 or so clones, approximately 82% appearing once. The origin of this receptor is a human donor with classical Hodgkin lymphoma. The chain carries TRBV12-5 and TRBJ1-4, with D tentatively TRBD1 (5 bases). The sample was peripheral blood mononuclear cells (PBMCs), taken before the second cycle of nivolumab. The CDR3 DNA follows: TGTGCTAGTGGTTTGGCAGGGAAGAATGAAAAACTGTTTTTT. Its translation: CASGLAGKNEKLFF.